This T cell receptor (beta chain) was captured by sequencing in a study of identical twins. Comment on this clonotype: Its antigen is not known.

The cDNA had a unique molecular identifier and a template-switch universal primer site. TCRdb reprocessed the 5' RACE reads via MiXCR and lists one record per CDR3 protein. The repertoire holds roughly 700,000 distinct CDR3 sequences, with 8.5% to 9.5% as singletons. Healthy Caucasians provided all donations. CDR1 and CDR2 (germline): ENHRY, SYGVKD. Trimming removed 11 bases at V and 4 bases at J, with 12 bases between. This CDR3 region has 13 residues. General study points: With monozygotic twins, out-of-frame TCR alpha sharing exceeded what models estimated. Invariant cells of the MAIT and iNKT types might have partly distorted the zero-insertion analyses.

This same sample was also taken into another study, of yellow fever vaccine responses in identical twins.

The sequence derives from a woman between 18 and 29 years old in good health. The sequenced sample consisted of PBMCs. The V gene is TRBV10-3, the J gene TRBJ2-6; maybe TRBD1 (5 bases). The CDR3 spells CAVGDGGANVLTF. The CDR3 DNA is TGTGCCGTAGGGGATGGAGGGGCCAACGTCCTGACTTTC.